Listed below are T cell receptor beta chains from one sample, sequenced in a study of identical twins. Each CDR3 protein is one row after TCRdb ran MiXCR on the 5' RACE reads. Of just under 550,000 distinct CDR3 sequences in the sample, 13% to 15% were seen once. The sample was also reused in another study, on yellow fever vaccine responses in identical twins.

The sample taken for sequencing was CD4+ T cells sorted from blood. These receptors all come from a woman under 30 in good health. The CDR3 runs from the conserved cysteine through the conserved F or W. The order of the fields is J gene, V gene, clone size, CDR3 protein. The size field is filled for only some rows; it gives once, few, many or a size class.

J: TRBJ2-5
V: TRBV4-1
size: .
CDR3: CASTGGVPETQYF

J: TRBJ2-5
V: TRBV20-1
size: .
CDR3: CSAPGSSRETQYF

J: TRBJ2-5
V: TRBV7-6
size: few
CDR3: CASSYYPGYQETQYF

J: TRBJ2-1
V: TRBV28
size: few
CDR3: CASSFGGDEQFF

J: TRBJ2-7
V: TRBV12-3/TRBV12-4
size: once
CDR3: CASILPRDRGNDEQYF

J: TRBJ1-1
V: TRBV6-1
size: few
CDR3: CASSEGHSMNTEAFF

J: TRBJ2-3
V: TRBV7-6
size: .
CDR3: CASSYTGVKSDTQYF

J: TRBJ2-1
V: TRBV10-3
size: .
CDR3: CAISGGTESYNEQFF

J: TRBJ2-4
V: TRBV20-1
size: few
CDR3: CSARAPSLAKNIQYF

J: TRBJ2-3
V: TRBV18
size: .
CDR3: CASSPSRGVPSTDTQYF

J: TRBJ1-1
V: TRBV28
size: many
CDR3: CASSLRYTEAFF

J: TRBJ1-1
V: TRBV12-3/TRBV12-4
size: few
CDR3: CASSLSRQWVNTEAFF

J: TRBJ1-5
V: TRBV29-1
size: few
CDR3: CSVAQGVGNQPQHF

J: TRBJ2-7
V: TRBV20-1
size: few
CDR3: CSAKNRGAGGEQYF

J: TRBJ1-6
V: TRBV5-1
size: few
CDR3: CASSKTGGEVSPLHF

J: TRBJ2-1
V: TRBV6-5
size: few
CDR3: CASSYRRFSYNEQFF

J: TRBJ1-1
V: TRBV28
size: .
CDR3: CASQSGGTRGNTEAFF

J: TRBJ2-6
V: TRBV5-1
size: few
CDR3: CASSLGQTGANVLTF

J: TRBJ2-5
V: TRBV11-2
size: few
CDR3: CASSLAGQGEETQYF

J: TRBJ2-7
V: TRBV16
size: few
CDR3: CASSQGTAQYF

J: TRBJ2-5
V: TRBV6-5
size: .
CDR3: CASSYVLEAETQYF

J: TRBJ2-2
V: TRBV6-1
size: .
CDR3: CASKEYGPTGELFF

J: TRBJ2-3
V: TRBV12-3/TRBV12-4
size: few
CDR3: CASGGGHSTDTQYF

J: TRBJ2-7
V: TRBV29-1
size: many
CDR3: CSVILAGGFYEQYF

J: TRBJ2-3
V: TRBV5-6
size: few
CDR3: CASSLVAALTDTQYF

J: TRBJ2-1
V: TRBV2
size: few
CDR3: CARRDGAQFF

J: TRBJ2-3
V: TRBV12-3/TRBV12-4
size: few
CDR3: CASSLLGTLSRTDTQYF